Given below is one TCR beta chain in context. These data are taken from a study of shared clonotypes between healthy human individuals. The data were produced by immunoSEQ multiplex PCR, yet TCRdb's version contains in-frame clones alone and is incomplete. The sample includes roughly 2.4 million clones, approximately 96% seen only once; the top ten take around 0.13%. Germline CDR1 reads SGHRS; CDR2 reads YFSETQ. Trimming took 5 bases from V and 7 from J; bases not matched to a gene: 15. CDR3 length: 17 amino acids. The chain has TRBV5-1 and TRBJ1-6; 7 bases are a match to TRBD1. Sequenced: naive CD4+ T cells sorted from blood. The sample's subset: CD45RA+ positively selected. This clonotype was obtained from a man in his late teens or twenties in good health. CDR3 sequence: CASSLKGEGAQNSPLHF. The CDR3 DNA sequence: TGCGCCAGCAGTTTAAAGGGAGAGGGGGCGCAAAATTCACCCCTCCACTTT.